These 18 T cell receptor beta chains came from one sample sequenced in a study of vaccination and CD4 T cells after COVID-19. This sample's treatment: roughly 10-day PBMC culture with coronavirus spike peptide pools or control peptides (ViraFEST assay). The collection of CD4+ T cells from the unexposed donor took place before the COVID-19 pandemic (2011-2018). Their specific antigens are unknown. Researchers used the Oncomine TCR Beta short-read assay to sequence DNA from cultured CD4+ T cells. Genomic DNA from cultured CD4+ T cells was extracted. TCRdb re-analysed the PCR reads in MiXCR, keeping a single row per CDR3 protein. The table records about 6,800 distinct CDR3 sequences, approximately 35% of them present only once. Input material: CD4+ T cells from blood, cultured in vitro. The receptors here all came from a human donor in good health.

The gene calls are TRBV6-1 and TRBJ2-7; D ambiguous. V was trimmed by 5 bases and J by 4 bases, leaving 12 bases between them. The CDR3 runs 13 residues. Germline lookup yields CDR1 MNHNS and CDR2 SASEGT. The CDR3 DNA reads as TGTGCCAGCAGTCCTACAATAATTTACGAGCAGTACTTC. As protein: CASSPTIIYEQYF.

The genes are TRBV19 and TRBJ1-1; D is perhaps TRBD1 (6 bases). Trimming shortened V by 11 bases and J by 10 bases, and 23 bases separated the two germline ends. CDR3 length equals 13 residues. The germline gives CDR1 LNHDA, CDR2 SQIVND (reference sequence). The CDR3 is CALSTLGARGAFF. The CDR3 coding sequence is TGTGCCCTTTCTACCCTGGGGGCGCGAGGAGCTTTCTTT.

The genes are TRBV19 and TRBJ1-5, with a tentative D call TRBD1 (6 bases). CDR3 length equals 14 residues. Germline V lookup: CDR1 LNHDA, CDR2 SQIVND (reference sequence). The germline V and J ends were trimmed by 5 bases and 5 bases, with 13 bases remaining between them. The CDR3 DNA reads TGTGCCAGTAGTCCAACAGGGTGGGATCAGCCCCAGCATTTT. Translated: CASSPTGWDQPQHF.

The V call is TRBV27, the J call TRBJ2-7; 8 nucleotides match TRBD1. Germline V gene lookup returns CDR1 MNHEY and CDR2 SMNVEV (reference sequence). This CDR3 contains 14 residues. With 6 bases clipped from V and 2 bases from J, the junction kept 6 bases outside the gene matches. The CDR3 bases are TGTGCCAGCAGACCTCGGACAGGGACCTACGAGCAGTACTTC. Residues: CASRPRTGTYEQYF.

This clonotype has just a few counts. The chain carries TRBV20-1 and TRBJ2-1; TRBD2 might be the D (6 bases). This CDR3 contains 13 residues. The V gene lost 4 bases and the J gene lost 2 bases, with 9 bases spanning the gap. CDR1 DFQATT and CDR2 SNEGSKA come from the germline V gene (reference sequence). The CDR3 protein is CSATSDPYNEQFF. The CDR3 DNA reads as TGCAGTGCTACTAGCGATCCCTACAATGAGCAGTTCTTC.

This clonotype turned up a few times. The chain joins TRBV7-9 to TRBJ2-1, with 11 positions matching TRBD2. Unmatched junction bases numbered 8, after V lost 6 bases and J lost 7 bases. The CDR3 length is 15 residues. Germline values: CDR1 SEHNR, CDR2 FQNEAQ (reference sequence). The CDR3: CASSFTSGSGNEQFF. The CDR3 coding sequence is TGTGCCAGCAGTTTTACTAGCGGGAGTGGGAATGAGCAGTTCTTC.

Remarks on this clonotype: The junction departs from germline at one end; a sequencing error may be responsible. The rearrangement joins TRBV6-1 to TRBJ2-7; tentatively, D is TRBD1 (6 bases). This CDR3 contains 12 residues. Germline CDR1 and CDR2: MNHNS and SASEGT. The CDR3: CASSPGDGRGHF. Written as DNA, the CDR3 is TGTGCCAGCAGCCCAGGGGACGGCAGGGGACACTTC.

The genes are TRBV27 and TRBJ2-3; D is undetermined. V lost 8 bases and J lost 1, with 10 bases in between. Germline V gene sequence: CDR1 MNHEY, CDR2 SMNVEV (reference sequence). The CDR3 contains 13 residues. The CDR3 coding sequence is TGTGCCAGCCGGAACGGCGGCACAGATACGCAGTATTTT. Amino acids: CASRNGGTDTQYF.

The gene calls are TRBV7-6 and TRBJ2-2; D is ambiguous. From germline, CDR1 is SGHVS and CDR2 FNYEAQ. V gave up 5 bases and J gave up 0 bases, with 13 bases separating them. This CDR3 region has 16 residues. CDR3 loop: CASSRAVDPNTGELFF. The CDR3 region has the DNA TGTGCCAGCAGCCGGGCGGTGGACCCGAACACCGGGGAGCTGTTTTTT.

The chain combines TRBV4-3 with TRBJ2-4, with 14 bases aligning to TRBD2. CDR3 length: 16 amino acids. Germline V gene sequence: CDR1 LGHNA, CDR2 YSLEER. The J segment lost 7 bases and the V segment lost 4 bases, leaving 6 bases of the junction unmatched. The DNA for the CDR3 is TGCGCCAGCAGCCGCGGGACTAGCGGGAGTCTTAACATTCAGTACTTC. It specifies CASSRGTSGSLNIQYF.

The rearrangement uses TRBV5-8 and TRBJ2-4, with unresolved D. This CDR3 contains 14 residues. V lost 6 bases to trimming and J lost 15 bases, with 25 bases between them. Germline assignment: CDR1 SGHTS and CDR2 YDEGEE. CDR3 region: CASTAGSKSGPGYF. CDR3 nucleotide sequence: TGTGCCAGCACGGCCGGATCTAAAAGTGGTCCTGGGTACTTC.

In this sample, this clonotype is large. This sequence joins TRBV10-3 and TRBJ2-3; D unclear. This CDR3 region has 14 residues. The V gene lost 6 bases and the J gene lost 0 bases, with 10 bases spanning the gap. Germline V gene sequence: CDR1 ENHRY, CDR2 SYGVKD. CDR3 sequence (DNA): TGTGCCATCAGAGACGTCGGTAGCACAGATACGCAGTATTTT. This gives the protein CAIRDVGSTDTQYF.

V gene TRBV29-1 combines with J gene TRBJ1-4; perhaps TRBD1 as D (5 bases). Germline CDR1 and CDR2: SQVTM and ANQGSEA. The CDR3 consists of 13 residues. Trimming stripped 6 bases from V and 3 bases from J, with 11 bases between. The CDR3 DNA sequence: TGCAGCGTGAGGGGACGAGCTAATGAAAAACTGTTTTTT. It encodes CSVRGRANEKLFF.

This chain joins TRBV7-3 and TRBJ2-1, with 14 bases lining up with TRBD2. The CDR3 has 15 residues. Germline V CDR1 and CDR2: SGHTA, FQGTGA. The ends lost 6 bases at V and 6 bases at J; junction bases unmatched: 4. This chain's CDR3 is CASSKTSGRVNEQFF. CDR3 DNA sequence: TGTGCCAGCAGTAAGACTAGCGGGAGGGTCAATGAGCAGTTCTTC. Complete variable domain (other parts from reference TRBV7-3 and TRBJ2-1): GAGVSQTPSNKVTEKGKYVELRCDPISGHTALYWYRQSLGQGPEFLIYFQGTGAADDSGLPNDRFFAVRPEGSVSTLKIQRTERGDSAVYLCASSKTSGRVNEQFFGPGTRLTVL.

This sequence joins TRBV20-1 and TRBJ2-7; 10 bases align to TRBD2. V lost 3 bases to trimming and J lost 5 bases; unmatched junction nucleotides: 10. Germline values: CDR1 DFQATT, CDR2 SNEGSKA (reference sequence). There are 15 residues in the CDR3. The CDR3 loop reads CSASPSGRLENEQYF. The DNA for the CDR3 is TGCAGTGCTAGCCCTAGCGGGAGACTTGAAAACGAGCAGTACTTC.

The J gene is TRBJ1-5, the V gene TRBV20-1; D is unclear. This CDR3 is 14 amino acids long. Trimming removed 5 bases from V and 8 bases from J, with 19 bases in between. Looked up from germline, CDR1 is DFQATT and CDR2 is SNEGSKA (reference sequence). Written as DNA, the CDR3 is TGCAGTGCTCCTAGCGGTAAAGGTTCCGAGCCCCAGCATTTT. Residues: CSAPSGKGSEPQHF.

V is TRBV5-1 and J is TRBJ2-5; D might be TRBD2 (5 bases). V lost 0 bases and J 1 base, leaving 13 bases between the germline ends. This CDR3 contains 16 residues. Germline-derived CDR1 and CDR2 are SGHRS and YFSETQ. The CDR3 spells CASSLGSRAPQETQYF. The CDR3 DNA follows: TGCGCCAGCAGCTTGGGGTCGCGGGCCCCCCAAGAGACCCAGTACTTC.

This clonotype has only a few counts. The chain links TRBV20-1 to TRBJ2-7; maybe TRBD2 (7 bases). The CDR3 runs to 15 residues. V dropped 8 bases and J dropped 3 bases, with 23 bases sitting between them. Germline CDR1 is DFQATT and CDR2 is SNEGSKA (reference sequence). The CDR3 here is CSSVVGRDNHYEQYF. CDR3 DNA: TGCAGTTCCGTTGTGGGGAGGGACAACCACTACGAGCAGTACTTC.